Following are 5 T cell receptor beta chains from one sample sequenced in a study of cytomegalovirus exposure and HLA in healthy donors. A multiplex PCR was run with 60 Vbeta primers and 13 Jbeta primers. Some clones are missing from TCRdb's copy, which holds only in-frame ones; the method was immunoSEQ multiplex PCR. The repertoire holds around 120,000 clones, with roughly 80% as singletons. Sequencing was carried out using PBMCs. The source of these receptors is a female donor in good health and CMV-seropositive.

The CDR3 DNA reads TGTGCCAGCAGCTTAGCCGTCTTCCCTACTGTGAATGAGCAGTTCTTC. This translates into CASSLAVFPTVNEQFF. The chain links TRBV7-2 to TRBJ2-1; no clear D gene. V lost 0 bases and J lost 7, with 16 bases in between. This CDR3 is built from 16 residues. Germline CDR1 is SGHTA and CDR2 is FQGNSA.

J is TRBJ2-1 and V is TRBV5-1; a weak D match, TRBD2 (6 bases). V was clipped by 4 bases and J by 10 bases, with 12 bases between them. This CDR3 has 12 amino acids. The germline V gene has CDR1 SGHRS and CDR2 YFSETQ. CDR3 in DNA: TGCGCCAGCAGCGCGCAGGGAGGCGAGCAGTTCTTC. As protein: CASSAQGGEQFF.

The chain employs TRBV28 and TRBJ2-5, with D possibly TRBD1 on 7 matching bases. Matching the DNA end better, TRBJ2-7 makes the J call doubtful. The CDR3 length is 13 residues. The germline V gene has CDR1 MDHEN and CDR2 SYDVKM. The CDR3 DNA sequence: TGTGCCAGCAGTTATGCAGGGGGGTACGAGCAGTACTTC. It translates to CASSYAGGYEQYF.

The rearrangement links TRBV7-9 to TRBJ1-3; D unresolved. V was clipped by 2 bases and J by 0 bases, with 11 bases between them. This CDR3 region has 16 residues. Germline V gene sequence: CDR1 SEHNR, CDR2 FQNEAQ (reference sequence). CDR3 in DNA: TGTGCCAGCAGCTTAAGTGGCAGTCGCTCTGGAAACACCATATATTTT. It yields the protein CASSLSGSRSGNTIYF.

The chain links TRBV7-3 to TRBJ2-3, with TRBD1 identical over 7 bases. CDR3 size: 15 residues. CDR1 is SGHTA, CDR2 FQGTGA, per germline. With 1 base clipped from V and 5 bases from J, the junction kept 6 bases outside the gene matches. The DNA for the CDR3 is TGTGCCAGCAGCTTAAACGGACAGGTGCAAGATACGCAGTATTTT. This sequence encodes CASSLNGQVQDTQYF.